This TCR beta chain was profiled in a study of control samples from healthy donors and cancer patients. The method was immunoSEQ multiplex PCR; TCRdb's version includes in-frame clones alone and lacks a portion of them. In the table there are about 100,000 clones, about 82% of which are singletons. The sequenced sample consisted of blood. The receptor was isolated from a young man in good health.

The CDR3 protein is CASSLIRLNRGTDTQYF. The DNA for the CDR3 is TGTGCCAGCAGTCTGATCAGGCTGAATAGGGGCACAGATACGCAGTATTTT. The chain employs TRBV6-6 and TRBJ2-3; D is uncertain. V was pared by 5 bases and J by 1 base, with 19 bases between. Looked up from germline, CDR1 is MNHNY and CDR2 is SVGAGI (reference sequence). This CDR3 comprises 17 residues.